One and the same sample provided the 8 T cell receptor beta chains below, sequenced in a study of CD8 T cells in ankylosing spondylitis (TCRdb year 2017). The library came from 5' RACE. TCRdb lists the instrument as Illumina HiSeq 2500. The raw public reads went through TCRdb reprocessing: fastp at Q25, MiXCR clone calling, in-frame beta chains kept. Every distinct CDR3 protein forms one entry, paired with its most common genes and DNA. Recorded for this sample are about 130,000 distinct CDR3 sequences; about 7% of them occurred a single time. Together, the top ten hold 9.5% to 15% of the sample. Sequencing used blood, either unsorted or a sorted T cell fraction (not recorded which). These receptors all come from a male donor with ankylosing spondylitis or in good health (not recorded which).

This clonotype showed up many times. This chain joins TRBV15 and TRBJ1-6; D is unclear. The V gene lost 1 base and the J gene lost 6 bases, with 10 bases spanning the gap. CDR3 length: 15 residues. Germline V gene data show CDR1 as LNHNV and CDR2 as YYDKDF (reference sequence). CDR3 protein: CATSRGGRINSPLHF. The CDR3 DNA follows: TGTGCCACCAGCAGAGGAGGCAGGATTAATTCACCCCTCCACTTT.

This clonotype was recorded at least ten times. CDR3 sequence (DNA): TGTGCCAGCAGTTTTTCCCAGGGTAGCAATCAGCCCCAGCATTTT. Its protein is CASSFSQGSNQPQHF. This sequence joins TRBV12-3 or TRBV12-4 and TRBJ1-5, with a tentative D call TRBD1 (5 bases). The V gene lost 3 bases and the J gene lost 0 bases, with 9 bases spanning the gap. This CDR3 comprises 15 residues.

At least ten counts were recorded for this clonotype. Here the CDR3 reads CASSLRSGQGAGELFF. The CDR3 DNA is TGTGCCAGCAGCTTAAGATCGGGACAGGGCGCCGGGGAGCTGTTTTTT. This chain links TRBV7-3 with TRBJ2-2; 9 bases align to TRBD1. This CDR3 is 16 amino acids long. V lost 1 base and J lost 6; bases outside the gene matches: 6. The V gene's germline CDR1 is SGHTA and CDR2 FQGTGA.

Many counts were recorded for this clonotype. The chain joins TRBV5-1 to TRBJ2-1; perhaps TRBD1 as D (5 bases). The CDR3 runs to 16 residues. Trimming removed 7 bases from V and 0 bases from J, with 17 bases in between. Germline V gives CDR1 SGHRS, CDR2 YFSETQ. The DNA of the CDR3 is TGCGCCAGCGGATCCCCGGACACGAGCTCCTACAATGAGCAGTTCTTC. It translates to CASGSPDTSSYNEQFF.

This clonotype has a count of ten or more. The V gene is TRBV7-8, the J gene TRBJ2-2; 8 positions agree with TRBD2. This CDR3 comprises 16 residues. Germline CDR1 reads SGHVS; CDR2 reads FQNEAQ. The V gene end was trimmed by 1 base and the J gene end by 4 bases; junction bases not matched to a gene: 5. The CDR3 is CASSLVGGAITGELFF. Written as DNA, the CDR3 is TGTGCCAGCAGCTTAGTCGGGGGGGCGATCACCGGGGAGCTGTTTTTT.

This clonotype was seen at least ten times. J is TRBJ2-2 and V is TRBV28; D tentatively reads TRBD1 or TRBD2 (5 bases each). The V end lost 6 bases, the J end lost 3 bases, and 11 bases lay between the germline ends. CDR1 and CDR2 from the germline V gene are MDHEN and SYDVKM. CDR3 length equals 14 residues. CDR3 amino acids: CASSHGTHTGELFF. The CDR3 nucleotides read TGTGCCAGCAGCCACGGGACGCACACCGGGGAGCTGTTTTTT.

This clonotype was picked up many times. This rearrangement joins TRBV20-1 to TRBJ2-7, with TRBD2 identical over 7 bases. Germline V gives CDR1 DFQATT, CDR2 SNEGSKA (reference sequence). The CDR3 spans 12 residues. V lost 6 bases, J lost 5 bases, and 7 bases stayed unmatched. The CDR3 region is CSAAGLADEQYF. The DNA of the CDR3 is TGCAGTGCCGCGGGGCTAGCGGACGAGCAGTACTTC.

This clonotype was found many times. V and J are TRBV5-1 and TRBJ2-1; 11 bases are a match to TRBD2. This CDR3 has 16 residues. V shed 3 bases and J 2 bases; nucleotides not matched to a gene: 4. CDR1 and CDR2 from the germline V gene are SGHRS and YFSETQ. CDR3 coding DNA: TGCGCCAGCAGCTCGACTAGCGGGAATACCTACAATGAGCAGTTCTTC. This codes for CASSSTSGNTYNEQFF.